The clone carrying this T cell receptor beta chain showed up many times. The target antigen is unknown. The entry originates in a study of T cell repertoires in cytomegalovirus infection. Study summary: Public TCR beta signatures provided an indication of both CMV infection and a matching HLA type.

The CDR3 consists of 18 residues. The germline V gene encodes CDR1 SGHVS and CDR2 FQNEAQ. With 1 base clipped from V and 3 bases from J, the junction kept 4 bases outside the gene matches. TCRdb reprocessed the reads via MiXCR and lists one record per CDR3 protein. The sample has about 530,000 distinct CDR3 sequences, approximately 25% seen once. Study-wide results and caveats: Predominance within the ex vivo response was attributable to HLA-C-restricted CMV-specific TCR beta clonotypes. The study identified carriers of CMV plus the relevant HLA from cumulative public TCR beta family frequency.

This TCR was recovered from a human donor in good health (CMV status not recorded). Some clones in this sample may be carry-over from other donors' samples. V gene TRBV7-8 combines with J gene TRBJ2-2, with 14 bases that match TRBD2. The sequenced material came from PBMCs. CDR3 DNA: TGTGCCAGCAGCTTAGGAGGGACTAGCGGGGGTCACACCGGGGAGCTGTTTTTT. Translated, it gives CASSLGGTSGGHTGELFF.